A single sample gave rise to the 5 T cell receptor beta chains below, sequenced in a study of blood T cell repertoires in COVID-19. Some clones are missing from TCRdb's copy, which holds only in-frame ones; the method was immunoSEQ multiplex PCR. The sample has 200,000 to 250,000 clones; approximately 82% are singletons. Sequencing was performed on PBMCs or T cells enriched from blood (not recorded which). The receptor source for this set is a man in his forties who had recovered from COVID-19.

This clone was seen more than once but under ten times. The chain links TRBV5-1 to TRBJ1-2; a weak D match, TRBD1 (6 bases). The CDR3 totals 15 residues. Per the germline V gene, CDR1 is SGHRS and CDR2 is YFSETQ. V was cut by 4 bases and J by 5 bases, with 18 bases left in between. In DNA form, the CDR3 reads TGCGCCAGCAGCCCCGGACAGACTCAGCTTTATGGCTACACCTTC. This translates into CASSPGQTQLYGYTF.

The CDR3 DNA sequence: TGCAGTGCTAGTGGGGGGACATCCTACAATGAGCAGTTCTTC. It yields the protein CSASGGTSYNEQFF. The genes are TRBV20-1 and TRBJ2-1, with D possibly being TRBD1 or TRBD2 (6 bases each). The V end was cut by 3 bases, the J end by 1 base, with 10 bases between. The CDR3 sequence is 14 residues long. Germline V gene data show CDR1 as DFQATT and CDR2 as SNEGSKA (reference sequence).

This chain connects TRBV6-5 to TRBJ1-6; 7 bases align to TRBD1. V lost 2 bases, J lost 11 bases, and 9 bases stayed unmatched. Germline V CDR1 and CDR2: MNHEY, SVGAGI. The CDR3 contains 15 residues. CDR3 sequence reads: CASSYLARGETPLHF. CDR3 DNA sequence: TGTGCCAGCAGTTACCTAGCCAGGGGGGAGACACCCCTCCACTTT.

The chain employs TRBV2 and TRBJ1-5, with 8 bases identical to TRBD1. Looked up from germline, CDR1 is SNHLY and CDR2 is FYNNEI. V trimming: 6 bases; J trimming: 2 bases; junction bases outside the gene matches: 0. The CDR3 totals 13 residues. The CDR3 sequence: CASRDRGNQPQHF. Written as DNA, the CDR3 is TGTGCCAGCAGGGACAGGGGCAATCAGCCCCAGCATTTT. The full variable domain, in which reference TRBV2 and TRBJ1-5 provide the parts outside the CDR3, is EPEVTQTPSHQVTQMGQEVILRCVPISNHLYFYWYRQILGQKVEFLVSFYNNEISEKSEIFDDQFSVERPDGSNFTLKIRSTKLEDSAMYFCASRDRGNQPQHFGDGTRLSIL.

This rearrangement joins TRBV13 to TRBJ2-1; 12 positions agree with TRBD2. V shed 2 bases and J 8 bases; nucleotides not matched to a gene: 7. Germline V gives CDR1 PRHDT, CDR2 FYEKMQ (reference sequence). The CDR3 consists of 16 residues. Here the CDR3 reads CASSLNLAGGMDEQFF. The CDR3 DNA is TGTGCCAGCAGCTTAAATCTAGCGGGGGGGATGGATGAGCAGTTCTTC. Drawing the rest from reference TRBV13 and TRBJ2-1, the complete variable domain is AAGVIQSPRHLIKEKRETATLKCYPIPRHDTVYWYQQGPGQDPQFLISFYEKMQSDKGSIPDRFSAQQFSDYHSELNMSSLELGDSALYFCASSLNLAGGMDEQFFGPGTRLTVL.